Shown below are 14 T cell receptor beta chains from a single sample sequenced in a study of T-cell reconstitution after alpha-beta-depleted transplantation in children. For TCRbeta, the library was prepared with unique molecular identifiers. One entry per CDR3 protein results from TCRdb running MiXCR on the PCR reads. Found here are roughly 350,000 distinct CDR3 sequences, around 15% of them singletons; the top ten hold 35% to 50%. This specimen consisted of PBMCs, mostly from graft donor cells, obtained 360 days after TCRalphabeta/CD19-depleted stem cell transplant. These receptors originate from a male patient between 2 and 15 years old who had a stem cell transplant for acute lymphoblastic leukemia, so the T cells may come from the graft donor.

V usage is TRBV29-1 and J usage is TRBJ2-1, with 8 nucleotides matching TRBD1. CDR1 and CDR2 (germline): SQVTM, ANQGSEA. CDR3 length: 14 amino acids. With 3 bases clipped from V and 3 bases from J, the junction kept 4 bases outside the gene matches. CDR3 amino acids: CSVDRTGNYNEQFF. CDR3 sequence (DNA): TGCAGCGTTGACAGGACAGGGAACTACAATGAGCAGTTCTTC.

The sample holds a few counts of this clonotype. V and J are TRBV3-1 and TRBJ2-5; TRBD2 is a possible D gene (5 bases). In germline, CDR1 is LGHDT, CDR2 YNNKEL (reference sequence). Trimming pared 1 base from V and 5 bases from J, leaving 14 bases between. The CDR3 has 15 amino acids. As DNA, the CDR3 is TGTGCCAGCAGCCAAGTACTAGAGCGAGGGGAGACCCAGTACTTC. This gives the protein CASSQVLERGETQYF.

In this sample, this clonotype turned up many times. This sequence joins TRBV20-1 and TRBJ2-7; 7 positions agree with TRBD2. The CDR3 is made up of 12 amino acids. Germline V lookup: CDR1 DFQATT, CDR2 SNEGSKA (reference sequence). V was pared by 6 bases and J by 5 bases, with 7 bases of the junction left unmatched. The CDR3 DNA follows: TGCAGTGCGGGAGCGGGAACCCACGAGCAGTACTTC. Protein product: CSAGAGTHEQYF.

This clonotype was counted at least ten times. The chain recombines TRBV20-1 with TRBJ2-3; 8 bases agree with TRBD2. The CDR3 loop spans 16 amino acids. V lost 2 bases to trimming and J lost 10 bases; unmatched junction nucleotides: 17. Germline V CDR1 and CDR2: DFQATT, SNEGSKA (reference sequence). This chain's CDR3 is CSARKRPSGGRFAQYF. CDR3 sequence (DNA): TGCAGTGCTAGAAAGCGGCCCTCTGGCGGGAGGTTTGCGCAGTATTTT.

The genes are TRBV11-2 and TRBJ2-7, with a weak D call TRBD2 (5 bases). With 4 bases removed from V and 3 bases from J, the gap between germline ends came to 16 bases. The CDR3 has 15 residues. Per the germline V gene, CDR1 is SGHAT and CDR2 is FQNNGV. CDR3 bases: TGTGCCAGCAGCTCTCCTATACTAGGCCGCTACGAGCAGTACTTC. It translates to CASSSPILGRYEQYF. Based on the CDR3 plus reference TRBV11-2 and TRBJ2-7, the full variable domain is EAGVAQSPRYKIIEKRQSVAFWCNPISGHATLYWYQQILGQGPKLLIQFQNNGVVDDSQLPKDRFSAERLKGVDSTLKIQPAKLEDSAVYLCASSSPILGRYEQYFGPGTRLTVT.

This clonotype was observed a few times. The CDR3 DNA sequence: TGTGCCAGCAGCTTAGCAGGAGGTCAGCCCCAGCATTTT. Amino acids: CASSLAGGQPQHF. The rearrangement joins TRBV7-6 to TRBJ1-5; D remains unclear. Trimming removed 0 bases from V and 6 bases from J, with 6 bases in between. Germline CDR1 reads SGHVS; CDR2 reads FNYEAQ. The CDR3 loop spans 13 amino acids.

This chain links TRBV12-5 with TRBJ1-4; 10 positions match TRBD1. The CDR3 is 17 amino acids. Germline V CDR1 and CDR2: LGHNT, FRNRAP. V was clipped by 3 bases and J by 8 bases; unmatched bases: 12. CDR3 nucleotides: TGTGCTAGTGGTTTCCCCATAAGTGGGGGACAGGGGGAAAAACTGTTTTTT. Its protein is CASGFPISGGQGEKLFF.

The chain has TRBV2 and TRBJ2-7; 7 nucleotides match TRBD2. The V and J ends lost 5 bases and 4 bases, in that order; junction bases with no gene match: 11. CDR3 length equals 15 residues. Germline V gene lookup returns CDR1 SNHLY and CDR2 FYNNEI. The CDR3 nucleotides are TGTGCCAGCAGTCTAGGGAGGGCCCTCGGTTACGAGCAGTACTTC. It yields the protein CASSLGRALGYEQYF.

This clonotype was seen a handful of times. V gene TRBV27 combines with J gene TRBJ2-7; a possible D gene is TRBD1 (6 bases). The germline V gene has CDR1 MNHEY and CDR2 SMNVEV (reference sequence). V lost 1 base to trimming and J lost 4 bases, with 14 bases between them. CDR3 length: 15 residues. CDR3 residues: CASSLYPGQLYEQYF. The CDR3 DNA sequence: TGTGCCAGCAGTTTATACCCCGGACAGCTATACGAGCAGTACTTC.

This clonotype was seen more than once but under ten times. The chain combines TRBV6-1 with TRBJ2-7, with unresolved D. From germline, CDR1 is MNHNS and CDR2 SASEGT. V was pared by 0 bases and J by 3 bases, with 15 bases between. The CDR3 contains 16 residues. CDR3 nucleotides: TGTGCCAGCAGTGAAGCTGGCGGCACGGTAGGCTACGAGCAGTACTTC. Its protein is CASSEAGGTVGYEQYF.

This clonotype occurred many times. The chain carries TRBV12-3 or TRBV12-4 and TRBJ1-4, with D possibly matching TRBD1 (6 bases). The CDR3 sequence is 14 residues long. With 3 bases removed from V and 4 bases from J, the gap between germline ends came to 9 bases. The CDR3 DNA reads TGTGCCAGCAGTTTTTGGGGGCTTAATGAAAAACTGTTTTTT. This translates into CASSFWGLNEKLFF.

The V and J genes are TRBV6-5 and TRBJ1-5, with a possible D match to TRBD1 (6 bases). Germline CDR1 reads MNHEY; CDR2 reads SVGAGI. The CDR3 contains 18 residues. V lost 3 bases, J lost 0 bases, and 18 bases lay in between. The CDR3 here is CASSYNVPGQDSNQPQHF. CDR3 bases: TGTGCCAGCAGTTATAACGTCCCGGGACAAGATAGCAATCAGCCCCAGCATTTT.

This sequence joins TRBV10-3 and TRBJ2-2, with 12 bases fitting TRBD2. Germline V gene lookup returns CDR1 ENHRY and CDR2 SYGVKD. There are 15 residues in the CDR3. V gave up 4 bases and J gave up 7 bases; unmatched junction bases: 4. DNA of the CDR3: TGTGCCATCAGTGGACTAGCGGGAGCGGGCGGGGAGCTGTTTTTT. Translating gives CAISGLAGAGGELFF.

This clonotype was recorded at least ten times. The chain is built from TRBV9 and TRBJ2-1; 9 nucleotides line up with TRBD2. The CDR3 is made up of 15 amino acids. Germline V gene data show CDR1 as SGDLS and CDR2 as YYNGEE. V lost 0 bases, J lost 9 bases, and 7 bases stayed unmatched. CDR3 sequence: CASSVAGSGGFEQFF. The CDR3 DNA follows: TGTGCCAGCAGCGTAGCGGGTAGCGGGGGCTTTGAGCAGTTCTTC.